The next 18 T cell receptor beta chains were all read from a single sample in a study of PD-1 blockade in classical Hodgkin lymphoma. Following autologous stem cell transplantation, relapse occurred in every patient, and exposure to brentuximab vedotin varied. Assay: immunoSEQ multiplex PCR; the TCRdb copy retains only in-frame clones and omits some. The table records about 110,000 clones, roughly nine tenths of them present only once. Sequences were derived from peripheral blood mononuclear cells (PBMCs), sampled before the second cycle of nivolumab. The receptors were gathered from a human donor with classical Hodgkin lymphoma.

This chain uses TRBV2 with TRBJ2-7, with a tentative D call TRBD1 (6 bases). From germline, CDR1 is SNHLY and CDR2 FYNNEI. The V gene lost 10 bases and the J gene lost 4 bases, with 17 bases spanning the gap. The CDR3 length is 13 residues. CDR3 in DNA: TGTGCCACTTCAGGGGAAGGAGGATACGAGCAGTACTTC. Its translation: CATSGEGGYEQYF.

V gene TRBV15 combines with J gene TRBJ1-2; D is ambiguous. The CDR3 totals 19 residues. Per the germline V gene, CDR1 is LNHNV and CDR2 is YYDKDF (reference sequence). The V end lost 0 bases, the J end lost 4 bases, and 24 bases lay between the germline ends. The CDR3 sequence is CATSRDIFSDFLHGYGYTF. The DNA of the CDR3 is TGTGCCACCAGCAGAGATATTTTCTCTGACTTCCTACACGGCTATGGCTACACCTTC.

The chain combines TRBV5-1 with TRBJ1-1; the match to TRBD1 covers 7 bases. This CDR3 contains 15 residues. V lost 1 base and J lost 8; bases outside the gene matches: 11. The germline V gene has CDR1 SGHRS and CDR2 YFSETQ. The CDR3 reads CASSLNHGQATEAFF. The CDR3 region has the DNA TGCGCCAGCAGCTTGAATCACGGACAGGCCACAGAAGCTTTCTTT.

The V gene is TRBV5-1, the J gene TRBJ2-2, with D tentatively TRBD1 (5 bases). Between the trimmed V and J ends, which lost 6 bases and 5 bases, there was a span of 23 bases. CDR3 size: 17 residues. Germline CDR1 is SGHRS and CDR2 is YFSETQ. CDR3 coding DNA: TGCGCCAGCACTGACCCCGCAGGGCGGCGAGGAACCGGGGAGCTGTTTTTT. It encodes CASTDPAGRRGTGELFF.

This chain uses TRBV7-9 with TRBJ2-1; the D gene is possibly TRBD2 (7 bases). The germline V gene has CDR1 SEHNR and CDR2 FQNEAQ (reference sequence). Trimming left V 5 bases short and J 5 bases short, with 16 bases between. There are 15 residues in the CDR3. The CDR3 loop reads CASSPDRGAHNEQFF. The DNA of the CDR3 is TGTGCCAGCAGCCCGGACCGGGGGGCCCACAATGAGCAGTTCTTC. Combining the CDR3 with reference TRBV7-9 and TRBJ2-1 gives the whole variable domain DTGVSQNPRHKITKRGQNVTFRCDPISEHNRLYWYRQTLGQGPEFLTYFQNEAQLEKSRLLSDRFSAERPKGSFSTLEIQRTEQGDSAMYLCASSPDRGAHNEQFFGPGTRLTVL.

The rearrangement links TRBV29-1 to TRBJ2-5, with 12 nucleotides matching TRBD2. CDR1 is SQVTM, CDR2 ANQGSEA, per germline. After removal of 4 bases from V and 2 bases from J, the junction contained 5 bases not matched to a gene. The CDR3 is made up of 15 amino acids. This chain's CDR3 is CSVAAGTSGQETQYF. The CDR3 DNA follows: TGCAGCGTTGCCGCTGGGACTAGCGGGCAAGAGACCCAGTACTTC.

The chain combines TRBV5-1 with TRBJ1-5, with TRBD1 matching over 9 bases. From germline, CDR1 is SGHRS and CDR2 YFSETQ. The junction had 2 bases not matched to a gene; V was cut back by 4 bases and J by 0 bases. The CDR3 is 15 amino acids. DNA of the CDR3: TGCGCCAGCAGCATGGGACAGGGTAGCAATCAGCCCCAGCATTTT. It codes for CASSMGQGSNQPQHF.

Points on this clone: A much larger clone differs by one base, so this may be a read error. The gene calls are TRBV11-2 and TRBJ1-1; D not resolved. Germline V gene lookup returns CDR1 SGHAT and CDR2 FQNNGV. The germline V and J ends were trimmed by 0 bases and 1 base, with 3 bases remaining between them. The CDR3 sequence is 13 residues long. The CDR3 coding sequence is TGTGCCAGCAGCTTAGAGGGGAACACTGAAGCTTTCTTT. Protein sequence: CASSLEGNTEAFF.

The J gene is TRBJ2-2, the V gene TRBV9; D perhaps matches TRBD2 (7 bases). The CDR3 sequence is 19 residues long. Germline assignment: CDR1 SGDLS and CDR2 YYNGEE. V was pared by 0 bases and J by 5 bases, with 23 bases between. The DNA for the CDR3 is TGTGCCAGCAGCGTAGCCCTCCTGGGGGGAGGGGGTTTAACCGGGGAGCTGTTTTTT. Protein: CASSVALLGGGGLTGELFF.

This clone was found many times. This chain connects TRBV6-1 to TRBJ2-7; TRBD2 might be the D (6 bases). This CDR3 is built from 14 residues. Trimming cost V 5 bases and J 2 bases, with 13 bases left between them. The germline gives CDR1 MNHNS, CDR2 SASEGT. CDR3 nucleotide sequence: TGTGCCAGCAGTATTCAGGAGGGGACCTACGAGCAGTACTTC. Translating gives CASSIQEGTYEQYF.

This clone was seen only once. This chain's CDR3 is CASSPQGGGRRDEQFF. The CDR3 DNA is TGCGCCAGCAGCCCCCAGGGGGGGGGCCGTCGGGATGAGCAGTTCTTC. The rearrangement joins TRBV4-3 to TRBJ2-1; D tentatively reads TRBD1 or TRBD2 (7 bases each). The CDR3 covers 16 residues. The germline V and J ends were trimmed by 4 bases and 8 bases, with 21 bases remaining between them. Looked up from germline, CDR1 is LGHNA and CDR2 is YSLEER.

This CDR3 reads CASSWTANYGYTF. Here the CDR3 DNA reads TGTGCCAGCAGCTGGACAGCTAACTATGGCTACACCTTC. The chain combines TRBV5-4 with TRBJ1-2, with D maybe TRBD1 (6 bases). CDR1 is SGHNT, CDR2 YYREEE, per germline (reference sequence). This CDR3 has 13 amino acids. Between the trimmed V and J ends, which lost 3 bases and 0 bases, there was a span of 6 bases.

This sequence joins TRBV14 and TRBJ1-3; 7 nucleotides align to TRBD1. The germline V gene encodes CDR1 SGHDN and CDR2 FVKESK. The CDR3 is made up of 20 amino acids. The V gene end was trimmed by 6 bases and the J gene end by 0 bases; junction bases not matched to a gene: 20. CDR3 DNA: TGTGCCAGCAGTCTTTCCGGGACAGCATTAGGGGGGAACTCTGGAAACACCATATATTTT. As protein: CASSLSGTALGGNSGNTIYF. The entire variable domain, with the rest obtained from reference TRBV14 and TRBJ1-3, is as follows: EAGVTQFPSHSVIEKGQTVTLRCDPISGHDNLYWYRRVMGKEIKFLLHFVKESKQDESGMPNNRFLAERTGGTYSTLKVQPAELEDSGVYFCASSLSGTALGGNSGNTIYFGEGSWLTVV.

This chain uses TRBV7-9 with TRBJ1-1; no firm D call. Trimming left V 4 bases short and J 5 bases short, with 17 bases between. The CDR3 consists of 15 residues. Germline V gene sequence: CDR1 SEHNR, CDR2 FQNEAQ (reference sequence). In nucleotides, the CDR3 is TGTGCCAGCAGCTCCCCCATCGGGCTTCGAACTGAAGCTTTCTTT. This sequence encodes CASSSPIGLRTEAFF.

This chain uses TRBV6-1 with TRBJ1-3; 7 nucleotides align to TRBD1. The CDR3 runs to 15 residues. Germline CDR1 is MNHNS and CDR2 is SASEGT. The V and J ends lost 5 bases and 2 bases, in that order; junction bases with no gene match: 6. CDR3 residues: CASSPMTGTGNTIYF. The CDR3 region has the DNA TGTGCCAGCAGTCCGATGACAGGGACTGGAAACACCATATATTTT.

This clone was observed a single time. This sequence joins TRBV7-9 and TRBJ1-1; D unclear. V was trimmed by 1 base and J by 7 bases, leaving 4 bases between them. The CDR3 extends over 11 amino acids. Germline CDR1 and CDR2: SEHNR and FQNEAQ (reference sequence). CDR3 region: CASSLGGEAFF. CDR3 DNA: TGTGCCAGCAGCTTAGGCGGTGAAGCTTTCTTT.

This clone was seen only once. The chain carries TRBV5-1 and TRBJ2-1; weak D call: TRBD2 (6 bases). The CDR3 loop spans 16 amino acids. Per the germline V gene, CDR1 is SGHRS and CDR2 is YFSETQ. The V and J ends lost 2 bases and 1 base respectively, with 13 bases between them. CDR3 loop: CASSFWASESYNEQFF. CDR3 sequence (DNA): TGCGCCAGCAGCTTTTGGGCTAGCGAGTCCTACAATGAGCAGTTCTTC.

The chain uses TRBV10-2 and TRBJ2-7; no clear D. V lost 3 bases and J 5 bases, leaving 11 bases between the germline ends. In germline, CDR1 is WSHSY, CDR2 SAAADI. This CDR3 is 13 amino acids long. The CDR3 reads CASSDLWANEQYF. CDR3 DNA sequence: TGCGCCAGCAGTGATCTTTGGGCCAACGAGCAGTACTTC.